This TCR beta chain was recovered during a study of T cell repertoires in cytomegalovirus infection. As for the study in general: It was the public TCR beta signatures that indicated both CMV infection and matching HLA type. Regarding the study as a whole: Dominating the ex vivo response were HLA-C-restricted CMV-specific TCR beta clonotypes. People with CMV and the relevant HLA were identified by cumulative public TCR beta family frequency.

Regarding this clonotype: Its antigen is unknown. A read error may produce the germline difference seen at one junction end.

TCRdb ran MiXCR on the reads and lists one entry per CDR3 protein. The table lists some 680,000 distinct CDR3 sequences, approximately 34% of them singletons. This CDR3 spans 16 amino acids. CDR1 is SGHAT and CDR2 is FQNNGV in the germline V gene. Source material: PBMCs. The chain combines TRBV11-2 with TRBJ2-3; D could derive from TRBD1 or TRBD2 (5 bases each). This clonotype was obtained from a human donor in good health (CMV status not recorded). Some clones in this sample may be carry-over from other donors' samples. The CDR3 region is CASILVGGTATDTQYF. The CDR3 nucleotides are TGTGCCAGCATCTTAGTTGGGGGAACCGCCACAGATACGCAGTATTTT.